The present TCR beta chain was sequenced within a study of read filtering for tumor transcriptome and immune sequencing. Overall study: Revised staging placed 8 patients in R-ISS I, 15 to 20 in II, six or seven in III. DNase treatment preceded whole-transcriptome library preparation. Study-level results: Single-read clonotypes: roughly 86% of IR-seq clonotypes (roughly 4% of reads), almost 75% of RNA-seq clonotypes (nearly 45% of reads).

CDR3 length: 15 residues. Between the trimmed V and J ends, which lost 7 bases and 4 bases, there was a span of 17 bases. Germline-derived CDR1 and CDR2 are MGHDK and SYGVNS. Note on this clonotype: Its antigen is undetermined.

Sampling of bone marrow took place during active disease in every patient. This library used roughly 400 ng RNA and molecular barcoded adaptors spanning alpha/delta and beta/gamma chains. Each CDR3 protein gets one entry after TCRdb re-called the reads with MiXCR. The table lists more than 35,000 distinct CDR3 sequences, approximately 12% of them singletons. Source material: a population of CD138-negative cells sorted from bone marrow. The TCR comes from a donor over 35 with multiple myeloma. The genes are TRBV25-1 and TRBJ2-1; D possibly matches TRBD1 or TRBD2 (7 bases each). Here the CDR3 DNA reads TGTGCCAGCACCGAGGGGGGGACAGTTTACAATGAGCAGTTCTTC. Translating gives CASTEGGTVYNEQFF. Together with reference TRBV25-1 and TRBJ2-1, the CDR3 gives the full variable domain: EADIYQTPRYLVIGTGKKITLECSQTMGHDKMYWYQQDPGMELHLIHYSYGVNSTEKGDLSSESTVSRIRTEHFPLTLESARPSHTSQYLCASTEGGTVYNEQFFGPGTRLTVL.